Listed below are T cell receptor beta chains from one sample, sequenced in a study of PD-L1 blockade in urothelial cancer. The protocol was immunoSEQ multiplex PCR, while the TCRdb copy is restricted to in-frame clones and leaves out a portion. The sample lists some 87,000 clones, 80% to 90% seen once, with about 2% in the top ten. The specimen was PBMCs, collected around atezolizumab (anti-PD-L1) treatment. The receptors derive from a man aged 60 to 75 with urothelial cancer. CDR3s leave out the opening cysteine and the closing phenylalanine or tryptophan. Fields, in order: V gene, J gene, clone size, CDR3 protein. Only part of the rows carry a size: once, few, many, or a class if the clone is expanded.

v_call: TRBV4-2
j_call: TRBJ2-7
clone_size: once
cdr3_aa: ASSPGQPYEQY

v_call: TRBV30
j_call: TRBJ2-5
clone_size: NA
cdr3_aa: AWSVLRAPQETQY

v_call: TRBV28
j_call: TRBJ2-3
clone_size: NA
cdr3_aa: ASIGLAGEGRRDTQY

v_call: TRBV6-5
j_call: TRBJ2-4
clone_size: few
cdr3_aa: ASGGLNIQY

v_call: TRBV7-8
j_call: TRBJ2-7
clone_size: NA
cdr3_aa: ASRNSGSGTYEQY

v_call: TRBV27
j_call: TRBJ2-1
clone_size: NA
cdr3_aa: ASSPLAGVHNEQF

v_call: TRBV4-2
j_call: TRBJ2-2
clone_size: NA
cdr3_aa: ASSQETSDFGELF

v_call: TRBV6-5
j_call: TRBJ2-7
clone_size: NA
cdr3_aa: ASSQTGTGGREQY

v_call: TRBV6-5
j_call: TRBJ1-2
clone_size: NA
cdr3_aa: ASRRQGPFYGYT

v_call: TRBV29-1
j_call: TRBJ1-2
clone_size: NA
cdr3_aa: SVVDTGGLDPHYGYT

v_call: TRBV5-4
j_call: TRBJ1-1
clone_size: NA
cdr3_aa: ASSSTLNTEAF

v_call: TRBV5-1
j_call: TRBJ1-1
clone_size: NA
cdr3_aa: ASSLDQLNTEAF

v_call: TRBV7-2
j_call: TRBJ2-1
clone_size: NA
cdr3_aa: ASSLAGGIYEQF

v_call: TRBV19
j_call: TRBJ1-5
clone_size: NA
cdr3_aa: ASSNGRREQH